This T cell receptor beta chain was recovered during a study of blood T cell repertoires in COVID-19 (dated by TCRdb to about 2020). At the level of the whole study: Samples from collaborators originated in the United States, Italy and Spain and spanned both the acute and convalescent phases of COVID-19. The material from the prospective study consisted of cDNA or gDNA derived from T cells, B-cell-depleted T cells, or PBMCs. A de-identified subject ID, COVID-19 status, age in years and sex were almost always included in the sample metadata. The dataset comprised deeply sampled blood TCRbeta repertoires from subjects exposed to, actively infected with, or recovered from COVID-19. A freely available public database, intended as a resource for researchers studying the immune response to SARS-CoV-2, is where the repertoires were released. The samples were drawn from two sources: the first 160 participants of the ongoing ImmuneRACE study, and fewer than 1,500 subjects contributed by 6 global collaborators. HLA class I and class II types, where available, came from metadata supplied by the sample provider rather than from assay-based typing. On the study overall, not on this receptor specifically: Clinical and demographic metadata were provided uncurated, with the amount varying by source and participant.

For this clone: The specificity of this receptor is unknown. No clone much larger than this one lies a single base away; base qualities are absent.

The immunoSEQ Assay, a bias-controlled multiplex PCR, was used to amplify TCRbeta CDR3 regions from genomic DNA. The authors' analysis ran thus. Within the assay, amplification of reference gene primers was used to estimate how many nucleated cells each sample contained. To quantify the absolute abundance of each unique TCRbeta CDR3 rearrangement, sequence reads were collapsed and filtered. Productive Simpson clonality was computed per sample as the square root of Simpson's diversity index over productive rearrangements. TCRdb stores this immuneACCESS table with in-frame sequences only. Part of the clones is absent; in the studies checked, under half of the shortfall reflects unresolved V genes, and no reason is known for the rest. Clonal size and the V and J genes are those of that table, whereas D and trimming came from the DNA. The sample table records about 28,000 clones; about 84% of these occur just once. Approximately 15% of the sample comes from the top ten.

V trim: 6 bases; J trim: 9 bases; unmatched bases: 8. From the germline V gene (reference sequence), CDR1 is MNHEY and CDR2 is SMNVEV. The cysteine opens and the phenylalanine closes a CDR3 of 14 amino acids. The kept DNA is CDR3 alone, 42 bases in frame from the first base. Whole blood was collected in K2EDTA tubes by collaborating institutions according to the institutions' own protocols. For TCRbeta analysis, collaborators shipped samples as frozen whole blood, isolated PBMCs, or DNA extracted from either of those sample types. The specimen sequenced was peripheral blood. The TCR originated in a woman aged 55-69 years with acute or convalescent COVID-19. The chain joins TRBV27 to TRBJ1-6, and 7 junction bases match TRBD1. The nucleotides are TGTGCCAGCAGGATCGACAGGGCAGGTTCACCCCTCCACTTT. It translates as CASRIDRAGSPLHF.